The T cell receptor beta chain under discussion was sequenced for a study of early T cells in non-severe SARS-CoV-2 infection. Background on the study: Sequencing of unsorted whole blood was done on bulk RNA, leaving chains unpaired.

Attachment of unique molecular identifiers was made to individual cDNA molecules. TCRdb used MiXCR to reprocess the 5' RACE reads, holding one entry per CDR3 protein. Of about 66,000 distinct CDR3 sequences detected, 20% to 25% appear once; the ten largest clones hold approximately 17%. There are many counts of this clonotype. The target antigen is unknown. Per the germline V gene, CDR1 is SGHTA and CDR2 is FQGTGA. J gave up 2 bases and V 2 bases, and 6 bases lay outside the gene matches. The CDR3 consists of 18 residues. Notes on the study in general: Matching against VDJdb likely underestimated virus-specific expansions, favoring anti-spike CD8.

This chain uses TRBV7-3 with TRBJ2-3; 14 nucleotides agree with TRBD2. The TCR originated in an adult who was a healthcare worker with PCR-confirmed SARS-CoV-2 infection or an uninfected control (not recorded which). The sample was whole blood, taken at baseline. The DNA for the CDR3 is TGTGCCAGCAGCTTAGTCCCGACTAGCGGGGGGGCCACAGATACGCAGTATTTT. It encodes CASSLVPTSGGATDTQYF. The variable domain in full, completed from reference TRBV7-3 and TRBJ2-3, reads GAGVSQTPSNKVTEKGKYVELRCDPISGHTALYWYRQSLGQGPEFLIYFQGTGAADDSGLPNDRFFAVRPEGSVSTLKIQRTERGDSAVYLCASSLVPTSGGATDTQYFGPGTRLTVL.